A selection of T cell receptor beta chains follows, all from one sample in a study of metastatic and nonmetastatic thyroid tumors. TCRdb reprocessed the PCR reads using MiXCR. The sample lists about 12,000 clones, roughly 31% seen once, with about 15% in the top ten. The specimen was tumor tissue. These receptors were collected from a male donor with papillary thyroid cancer or a benign thyroid nodule (not recorded which). Some clones in this sample may be carry-over from other donors' samples. CDR3s include the opening cysteine and the closing phenylalanine or tryptophan. The order of the fields is D gene, clone size, J gene, V gene, CDR3 protein, CDR3 DNA. The D gene is left open where the match is weak. A clone size is listed for some rows: how often the clone was seen (once, few, many), or a class if it is expanded.

.,many,TRBJ1-1,TRBV2,CASSGSAEAFF,TGTGCCAGCAGCGGGAGCGCTGAAGCTTTCTTT
TRBD1,medium-sized,TRBJ2-7,TRBV3-1,CASSQYLTGAENEQYF,TGTGCCAGCAGCCAATACCTGACAGGGGCCGAAAACGAGCAGTACTTC
.,few,TRBJ2-7,TRBV10-1,CASSESGFDEQYF,TGCGCCAGCAGTGAGTCCGGGTTTGACGAGCAGTACTTC
TRBD2,few,TRBJ2-1,TRBV11-1,CASSWTSVSHYNEQFF,TGTGCTAGCAGCTGGACTAGCGTTAGTCACTACAATGAGCAGTTCTTC
.,.,TRBJ2-7,TRBV20-1,CSASDPKSSYEQYF,TGCAGTGCTAGTGATCCGAAGAGCTCCTACGAGCAGTACTTC
.,.,TRBJ2-2,TRBV30,CAWSVGGAGELFF,TGTGCCTGGAGTGTAGGAGGGGCCGGGGAGCTGTTTTTT
TRBD1,few,TRBJ2-1,TRBV6-2/TRBV6-3,CASSHTIRPGQGGNEQFF,TGTGCCAGCAGTCACACCATCCGACCGGGACAGGGAGGGAATGAGCAGTTCTTC
.,.,TRBJ2-7,TRBV11-2,CASSFLPYEQYF,TGTGCCAGCAGCTTCCTTCCCTACGAGCAGTACTTC
TRBD1,once,TRBJ1-1,TRBV11-3,CASSTSQGTEAFF,TGTGCCAGCAGCACATCACAGGGGACTGAAGCTTTCTTT
TRBD2,many,TRBJ2-3,TRBV10-3,CAISDDPLADTTDTQYF,TGTGCCATCAGTGATGACCCACTAGCGGACACCACAGATACGCAGTATTTT
.,few,TRBJ1-2,TRBV30,CAFTRAGSLPSYGYTF,TGTGCCTTTACCAGGGCAGGGAGCCTACCGTCTTATGGCTACACCTTC
TRBD2,.,TRBJ2-7,TRBV6-1,CASSRLAGLGEQYF,TGTGCCAGCAGTCGATTAGCGGGATTAGGCGAGCAGTACTTC
.,.,TRBJ2-1,TRBV19,CASRQAYGERFF,TGTGCCAGCCGACAGGCTTACGGTGAGCGGTTCTTC
TRBD1,many,TRBJ2-6,TRBV15,CATSRDPGQGAPGANVLTF,TGTGCCACCAGCAGAGATCCGGGACAGGGGGCGCCTGGGGCCAACGTCCTGACTTTC
.,.,TRBJ2-1,TRBV5-1,CASRSLLQGANEQFF,TGCGCCAGCAGGTCCCTTTTACAGGGTGCCAATGAGCAGTTCTTC
.,.,TRBJ2-5,TRBV2,CAIGVVPAGFYETQYF,TGTGCCATAGGTGTCGTGCCGGCAGGTTTTTACGAGACCCAGTACTTC
.,medium-sized,TRBJ2-2,TRBV3-1,CASSHIKGHTGSGELFF,TGTGCCAGCAGCCATATTAAGGGACATACCGGATCCGGGGAGCTGTTTTTT
TRBD2,.,TRBJ2-3,TRBV9,CASSGAWKAGGTDSQYF,TGTGCCAGCAGCGGAGCTTGGAAAGCGGGGGGCACAGATTCGCAGTATTTT
TRBD2,many,TRBJ2-4,TRBV15,CATSKGLAGGRNIQYF,TGTGCCACCAGCAAGGGACTAGCGGGAGGCAGAAACATTCAGTACTTC